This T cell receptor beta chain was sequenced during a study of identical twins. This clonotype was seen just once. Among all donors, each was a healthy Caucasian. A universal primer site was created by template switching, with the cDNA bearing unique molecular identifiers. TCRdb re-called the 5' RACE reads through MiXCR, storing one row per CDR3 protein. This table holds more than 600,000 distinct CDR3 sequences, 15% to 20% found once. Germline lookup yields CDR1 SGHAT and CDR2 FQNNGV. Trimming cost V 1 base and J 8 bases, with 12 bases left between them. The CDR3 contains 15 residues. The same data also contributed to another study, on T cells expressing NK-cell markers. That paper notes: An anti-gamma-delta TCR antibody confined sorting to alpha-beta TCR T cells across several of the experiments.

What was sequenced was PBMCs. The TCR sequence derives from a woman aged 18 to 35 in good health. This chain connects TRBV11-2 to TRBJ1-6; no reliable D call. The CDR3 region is CASSLAPGRDSPLHF. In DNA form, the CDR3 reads TGTGCCAGCAGCTTAGCACCCGGTCGTGATTCACCCCTCCACTTT. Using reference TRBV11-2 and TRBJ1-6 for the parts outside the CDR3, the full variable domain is EAGVAQSPRYKIIEKRQSVAFWCNPISGHATLYWYQQILGQGPKLLIQFQNNGVVDDSQLPKDRFSAERLKGVDSTLKIQPAKLEDSAVYLCASSLAPGRDSPLHFGNGTRLTVT.